One sample yielded the 27 T cell receptor beta chains listed below, sequenced in a study of neurological immune-mediated disorders. TCRdb independently ran MiXCR on the 5' RACE reads; one entry per CDR3 protein. This table has over 60,000 distinct CDR3 sequences, about 5.1% appearing once. Sequenced input: PBMCs. Every receptor here comes from a woman in her 70s with multiple sclerosis.

This clonotype was seen at least ten times. This chain connects TRBV14 to TRBJ2-4; D may be TRBD1 (6 bases). Germline V gives CDR1 SGHDN, CDR2 FVKESK. Trimming removed 1 base at V and 8 bases at J, with 15 bases between. This CDR3 spans 15 amino acids. The CDR3 bases are TGTGCCAGCAGCCAAGTTGCAGGGGAAAAGGACATTCAGTACTTC. It is translated as CASSQVAGEKDIQYF.

This clonotype was seen ten or more times. The J gene is TRBJ2-5, the V gene TRBV7-8; tentative D call: TRBD1 (5 bases). The germline V gene has CDR1 SGHVS and CDR2 FQNEAQ. V was trimmed by 5 bases and J by 7 bases, leaving 20 bases between them. The CDR3 spans 15 residues. The CDR3 is CASSDSDTLSRTQYF. Written as DNA, the CDR3 is TGTGCCAGCAGCGATTCGGACACCCTCTCACGGACCCAGTACTTC.

The V call is TRBV7-2, the J call TRBJ2-1; the match to TRBD2 covers 8 bases. The V gene's germline CDR1 is SGHTA and CDR2 FQGNSA. The CDR3 has 14 residues. The trim removed 5 bases at V and 2 bases at J, leaving 2 bases unmatched. The CDR3 sequence is CASSKGLAYNEQFF. The CDR3 coding sequence is TGTGCCAGCAGCAAGGGACTAGCCTACAATGAGCAGTTCTTC. Supplemented by reference TRBV7-2 and TRBJ2-1, the full variable domain reads GAGVSQSPSNKVTEKGKDVELRCDPISGHTALYWYRQSLGQGLEFLIYFQGNSAPDKSGLPSDRFSAERTGGSVSTLTIQRTQQEDSAVYLCASSKGLAYNEQFFGPGTRLTVL.

This chain connects TRBV7-2 to TRBJ2-5; no clear D. Germline V gene sequence: CDR1 SGHTA, CDR2 FQGNSA. The germline V and J ends were trimmed by 5 bases and 3 bases, with 13 bases remaining between them. The CDR3 totals 14 residues. The CDR3 here is CASSHPDREETQYF. The CDR3 DNA reads as TGTGCCAGCAGCCACCCGGACCGAGAAGAGACCCAGTACTTC.

This clonotype was seen only a few times. A single base separates this from a much larger clone, so it may be a read error. Here the CDR3 omits its conserved ending phenylalanine or tryptophan, so a read error is the likely source. This chain connects TRBV3-1 to TRBJ1-3, with D possibly being TRBD1 (5 bases). V lost 2 bases, J lost 5 bases, and 19 bases lay in between. The germline CDR1 and CDR2 sequences are LGHDT and YNNKEL (reference sequence). This CDR3 spans 17 amino acids. CDR3 nucleotide sequence: TGTGCCAGCAGCCAATCACAATCTGGGGGATTCCGAAACACCATATATTGT. Translation: CASSQSQSGGFRNTIYC.

The chain employs TRBV12-3 or TRBV12-4 and TRBJ1-4; 8 positions match TRBD1. The CDR3 has 14 amino acids. Unmatched junction bases numbered 7, after V lost 5 bases and J lost 8 bases. CDR3 DNA sequence: TGTGCCAGCAGTACCAGGGGGCGGTGGGAAAAACTGTTTTTT. Its translation is CASSTRGRWEKLFF.

Ten or more counts support this clonotype. The V gene is TRBV7-2, the J gene TRBJ2-1; perhaps TRBD1 as D (7 bases). Trimming shortened V by 5 bases and J by 1 base, and 18 bases separated the two germline ends. The V gene's germline CDR1 is SGHTA and CDR2 FQGNSA. The CDR3 runs to 17 residues. The CDR3 nucleotides are TGTGCCAGCAGCCTTCAGGGGGGAAAGGGATCCTACAATGAGCAGTTCTTC. It encodes CASSLQGGKGSYNEQFF.

This clonotype was seen many times. V gene TRBV6-2 or TRBV6-3 combines with J gene TRBJ2-7, with 8 nucleotides matching TRBD1. The CDR3 sequence is 12 residues long. The V gene's germline CDR1 is MNHEY and CDR2 SVGEGT. V lost 7 bases and J lost 13; bases outside the gene matches: 12. The DNA for the CDR3 is TGTGCCAGCACCCAACATGGACAGGGTGAATACTTC. Residues: CASTQHGQGEYF.

This clonotype was recorded at least ten times. The V and J genes are TRBV7-2 and TRBJ1-3; 9 bases line up with TRBD1. The CDR3 is made up of 16 amino acids. V trimming: 3 bases; J trimming: 2 bases; junction bases outside the gene matches: 5. Germline CDR1 reads SGHTA; CDR2 reads FQGNSA. The CDR3 here is CASSFRTGDTGNTIYF. As DNA, the CDR3 is TGTGCCAGCAGCTTCAGGACAGGGGATACTGGAAACACCATATATTTT.

This clonotype was found many times. V gene TRBV12-3 or TRBV12-4 combines with J gene TRBJ2-2; D ambiguous. V gave up 6 bases and J gave up 4 bases, with 3 bases separating them. CDR3 length: 11 amino acids. The CDR3 bases are TGTGCCAGCAGCGGCACCGGGGAGCTGTTTTTT. Translating gives CASSGTGELFF.

This clonotype showed up just a few times. The CDR3 nucleotides are TGTGCCAGCAGCTCGGACAGGGGAAGCGAAAAACTGTTTTTT. This encodes CASSSDRGSEKLFF. The genes are TRBV6-2 or TRBV6-3 and TRBJ1-4; 9 nucleotides align to TRBD1. The CDR3 consists of 14 residues. V trimming: 6 bases; J trimming: 8 bases; junction bases outside the gene matches: 7. The germline V gene has CDR1 MNHEY and CDR2 SVGEGT.

The sample holds a few counts of this clonotype. The CDR3 loop reads CSAQVWTSTDTQYF. CDR3 nucleotides: TGCAGTGCTCAAGTTTGGACCAGCACAGATACGCAGTATTTT. The chain is built from TRBV20-1 and TRBJ2-3, with unresolved D. Germline V lookup: CDR1 DFQATT, CDR2 SNEGSKA (reference sequence). Deletions cut 5 bases from V and 0 bases from J, with 12 bases between. This CDR3 region has 14 residues.

This clonotype has at least ten counts. The chain links TRBV6-4 to TRBJ1-1; the D is unclear. V was trimmed by 0 bases and J by 1 base, leaving 3 bases between them. Germline V gene data show CDR1 as MRHNA and CDR2 as SNTAGT. The CDR3 is 13 amino acids. CDR3 sequence reads: CASSDSGNTEAFF. CDR3 bases: TGTGCCAGCAGTGACTCGGGGAACACTGAAGCTTTCTTT.

This clonotype was recorded many times. The rearrangement uses TRBV29-1 and TRBJ2-7; D possibly corresponds to TRBD1 (6 bases). The germline V gene has CDR1 SQVTM and CDR2 ANQGSEA. This CDR3 spans 13 amino acids. The V end lost 3 bases, the J end lost 1 base, and 10 bases lay between the germline ends. CDR3 amino acids: CSVDFTGSYEQYF. The CDR3 nucleotides are TGCAGCGTTGATTTTACAGGGTCCTACGAGCAGTACTTC.

Many counts were recorded for this clonotype. The DNA for the CDR3 is TGTGCCAGCAGCGTGCCCGGGACATTACTCACAGATACGCAGTATTTT. This translates into CASSVPGTLLTDTQYF. The chain uses TRBV9 and TRBJ2-3; D perhaps matches TRBD1 (6 bases). The germline V and J ends were trimmed by 2 bases and 2 bases, with 15 bases remaining between them. From germline, CDR1 is SGDLS and CDR2 YYNGEE. The CDR3 spans 16 residues.

In its sample, this clonotype was seen many times. The V gene is TRBV4-1, the J gene TRBJ2-2; D gene uncertain. V shed 4 bases and J shed 3 bases, with 9 bases lying between them. The CDR3 extends over 14 amino acids. Germline V gives CDR1 MGHRA, CDR2 YSYEKL. Written as DNA, the CDR3 is TGCGCCAGCAGCCTAGATCAGGACACCGGGGAGCTGTTTTTT. It translates to CASSLDQDTGELFF.

The chain is built from TRBV5-1 and TRBJ2-7; 12 bases align to TRBD2. V gave up 5 bases and J gave up 0 bases; unmatched junction bases: 9. This CDR3 has 17 residues. Germline lookup yields CDR1 SGHRS and CDR2 YFSETQ. The CDR3 nucleotides read TGCGCCAGCAGTAAGGCGCAGACTAGCGGGAGCTCCTACGAGCAGTACTTC. Its protein is CASSKAQTSGSSYEQYF.

This clonotype was seen many times. The V and J genes are TRBV5-1 and TRBJ2-3; D not certain. Germline V gene data show CDR1 as SGHRS and CDR2 as YFSETQ. Trimming took off 0 bases at V and 5 bases at J, with 4 bases between the two ends. This CDR3 is 12 amino acids long. Here the CDR3 reads CASSLALDTQYF. CDR3 bases: TGCGCCAGCAGCTTGGCCTTAGATACGCAGTATTTT.

This clonotype was counted at least ten times. J is TRBJ2-2 and V is TRBV5-1, with TRBD1 matching 8 bases. CDR3 size: 15 residues. V was clipped by 3 bases and J by 1 base; unmatched bases: 2. Germline V gene sequence: CDR1 SGHRS, CDR2 YFSETQ. The CDR3, as DNA: TGCGCCAGCAGCTCGACAGGGGTGAACACCGGGGAGCTGTTTTTT. Protein: CASSSTGVNTGELFF.

The V and J genes are TRBV20-1 and TRBJ1-1; D is unclear. This CDR3 is built from 13 residues. Germline assignment: CDR1 DFQATT and CDR2 SNEGSKA (reference sequence). Trimming took 5 bases from V and 4 from J, leaving 14 bases between them. This CDR3 reads CSAPDRLGTEAFF. The CDR3 nucleotides read TGCAGTGCTCCCGACCGGTTGGGCACTGAAGCTTTCTTT.

The sample holds many counts of this clonotype. V and J are TRBV5-6 and TRBJ1-2, with D hard to call. V gave up 0 bases and J gave up 2 bases, with 8 bases separating them. This CDR3 has 14 amino acids. Germline CDR1 is SGHDT and CDR2 is YYEEEE. The CDR3 nucleotides read TGTGCCAGCAGCTTGGAGCGGATCAACTATGGCTACACCTTC. Its protein product is CASSLERINYGYTF.

This clonotype was observed many times. This chain links TRBV7-9 with TRBJ1-2, with D possibly being TRBD1 (5 bases). The CDR3 has 12 residues. The germline V gene encodes CDR1 SEHNR and CDR2 FQNEAQ (reference sequence). V was trimmed by 5 bases and J by 8 bases, leaving 12 bases between them. The CDR3 here is CASSTPRDGYTF. The CDR3 DNA reads as TGTGCCAGCAGCACCCCCCGGGACGGCTACACCTTC.

The table lists this clonotype with many counts. The chain recombines TRBV7-3 with TRBJ2-3; 9 bases align to TRBD1. The germline V gene encodes CDR1 SGHTA and CDR2 FQGTGA. The CDR3 extends over 16 amino acids. V dropped 5 bases and J dropped 6; count of bases not matched to a gene: 12. CDR3 amino acids: CASSEPGTGIYDTQYF. CDR3 DNA sequence: TGTGCCAGCAGCGAACCCGGGACAGGGATTTATGATACGCAGTATTTT.

This clonotype was picked up many times. This rearrangement joins TRBV7-9 to TRBJ2-7; D is unclear. CDR1 and CDR2 (germline): SEHNR, FQNEAQ (reference sequence). V lost 1 base and J 3 bases, leaving 7 bases between the germline ends. CDR3 size: 13 residues. The CDR3 here is CASSLEMNYEQYF. For the CDR3, the DNA is TGTGCCAGCAGCTTAGAGATGAACTACGAGCAGTACTTC.

The table lists this clonotype with many counts. The CDR3 is CSARDRLAAQETQYF. CDR3 nucleotide sequence: TGCAGTGCTAGAGATCGTCTAGCGGCACAAGAGACCCAGTACTTC. The rearrangement joins TRBV20-1 to TRBJ2-5; 7 bases match TRBD2. The ends lost 0 bases at V and 2 bases at J; junction bases unmatched: 6. The CDR3 runs to 15 residues. Germline V gene data show CDR1 as DFQATT and CDR2 as SNEGSKA (reference sequence).

There are many counts of this clonotype. The chain has TRBV15 and TRBJ2-2; D call uncertain. Trimming removed 0 bases at V and 5 bases at J, with 19 bases between. From germline, CDR1 is LNHNV and CDR2 YYDKDF (reference sequence). This CDR3 is built from 18 residues. The CDR3 reads CATSRDHGWSPQTGELFF. DNA for the CDR3: TGTGCCACCAGCAGAGATCACGGTTGGTCTCCACAAACCGGGGAGCTGTTTTTT.

At least ten counts were recorded for this clonotype. The V and J genes are TRBV14 and TRBJ1-1; 7 positions agree with TRBD1. Germline loops: CDR1 SGHDN, CDR2 FVKESK. This CDR3 contains 15 residues. The V and J ends lost 4 bases and 2 bases, in that order; junction bases with no gene match: 7. Written as DNA, the CDR3 is TGTGCCAGCAGCCGATTACAGGGGACCAACACTGAAGCTTTCTTT. Translated, it gives CASSRLQGTNTEAFF.